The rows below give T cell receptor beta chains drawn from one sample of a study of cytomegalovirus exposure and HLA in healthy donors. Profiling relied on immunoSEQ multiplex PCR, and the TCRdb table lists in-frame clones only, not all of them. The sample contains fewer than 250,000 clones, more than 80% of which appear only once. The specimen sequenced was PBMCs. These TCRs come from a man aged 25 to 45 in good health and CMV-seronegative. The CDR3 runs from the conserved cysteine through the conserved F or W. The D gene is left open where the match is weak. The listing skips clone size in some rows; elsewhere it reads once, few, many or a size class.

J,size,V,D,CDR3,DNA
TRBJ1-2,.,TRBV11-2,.,CASSYRAALYGYTF,TGTGCCAGCAGTTACAGGGCGGCACTTTATGGCTACACCTTC
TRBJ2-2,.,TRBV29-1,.,CSGRSGGATGELFF,TGCAGCGGGCGGTCGGGGGGCGCAACCGGGGAGCTGTTTTTT
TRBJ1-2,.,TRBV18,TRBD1,CASTSTGGVSYGYTF,TGTGCCAGCACCTCGACAGGGGGCGTTAGCTATGGCTACACCTTC
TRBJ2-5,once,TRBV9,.,CASSEQGPLETQYF,TGTGCCAGCAGCGAACAGGGACCTTTAGAGACCCAGTACTTC
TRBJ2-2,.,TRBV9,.,CASSAHGGLQVGPRTGELFF,TGTGCCAGCAGCGCCCACGGTGGGTTGCAGGTTGGGCCTCGGACCGGGGAGCTGTTTTTT
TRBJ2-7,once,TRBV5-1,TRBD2,CASSRTSGVYEQYF,TGCGCCAGCAGCCGGACTAGCGGGGTCTACGAGCAGTACTTC
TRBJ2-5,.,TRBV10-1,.,CASSESRSGSETQYF,TGCGCCAGCAGTGAGTCGCGTAGTGGTTCGGAGACCCAGTACTTC
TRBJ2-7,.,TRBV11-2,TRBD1,CASSRGQYYEQYF,TGTGCCAGCAGCAGGGGACAGTACTACGAGCAGTACTTC
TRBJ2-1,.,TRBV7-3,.,CASSPNVGESGGEQFF,TGTGCCAGCAGCCCTAACGTGGGCGAGTCCGGGGGTGAGCAGTTCTTC
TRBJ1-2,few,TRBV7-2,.,CASSTQGGPNYGYTF,TGTGCCAGCAGCACACAGGGAGGGCCTAACTATGGCTACACCTTC
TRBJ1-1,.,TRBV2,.,CASSITVNTEAFF,TGTGCCAGCAGTATCACAGTGAACACTGAAGCTTTCTTT
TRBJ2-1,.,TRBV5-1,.,CASSLHRLSSYNEQFF,TGCGCCAGCAGCTTGCACAGACTAAGCTCCTACAATGAGCAGTTCTTC
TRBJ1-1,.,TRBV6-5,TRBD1,CASSLKTGRNTEAFF,TGTGCCAGCAGTCTAAAGACAGGGCGGAACACTGAAGCTTTCTTT
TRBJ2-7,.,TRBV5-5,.,CASSSRSEQYF,TGTGCCAGCAGCTCGAGGTCCGAGCAGTACTTC
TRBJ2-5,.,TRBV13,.,CASSRRQGGETQYF,TGTGCCAGCAGCAGAAGACAGGGAGGCGAGACCCAGTACTTC
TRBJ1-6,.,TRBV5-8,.,CASSLGGGSPLHF,TGTGCCAGCAGCTTAGGGGGTGGTTCACCCCTCCACTTT
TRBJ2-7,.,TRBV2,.,CASSRQEIPPEQYF,TGTGCCAGCAGTAGACAGGAAATACCACCAGAGCAGTACTTC
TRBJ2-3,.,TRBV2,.,CASSEGLHLSTDTQYF,TGTGCCAGCAGTGAAGGACTCCATCTAAGCACAGATACGCAGTATTTT
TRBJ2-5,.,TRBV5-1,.,CASSLAQPVQETQYF,TGCGCCAGCAGCTTGGCACAGCCAGTTCAAGAGACCCAGTACTTC
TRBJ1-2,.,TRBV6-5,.,CASSLTEAYGYTF,TGTGCCAGCAGTTTGACAGAGGCCTATGGCTACACCTTC
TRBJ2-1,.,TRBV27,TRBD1,CASSFGTGGSNEQFF,TGTGCCAGCAGTTTCGGGACAGGGGGTAGCAATGAGCAGTTCTTC
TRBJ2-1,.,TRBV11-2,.,CASSPSGRGLSPEGQFF,TGTGCCAGCAGCCCAAGCGGTCGGGGTCTTAGTCCGGAGGGGCAGTTCTTC
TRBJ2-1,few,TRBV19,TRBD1,CASSGGNEQFF,TGTGCCAGTTCAGGGGGCAATGAGCAGTTCTTC
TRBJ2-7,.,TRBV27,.,CASKPLKGEGHEQYF,TGTGCCAGCAAACCGCTCAAGGGGGAGGGTCACGAGCAGTACTTC
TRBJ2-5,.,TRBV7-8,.,CASSFRFWGGKETQYF,TGTGCCAGCAGCTTTCGATTCTGGGGCGGAAAAGAGACCCAGTACTTC
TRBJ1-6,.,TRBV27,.,CASSFSGDSPLHF,TGTGCCAGCAGTTTTTCGGGTGATTCACCCCTCCACTTT
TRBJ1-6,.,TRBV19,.,CASSPDSWNSPLHF,TGTGCCAGTAGTCCGGACAGTTGGAATTCACCCCTCCACTTT
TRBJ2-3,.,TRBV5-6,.,CASSLATVTDTQYF,TGTGCCAGCAGCTTGGCTACAGTCACAGATACGCAGTATTTT
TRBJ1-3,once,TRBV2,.,CASRTDSGNTIYF,TGTGCCTCACGGACAGACTCTGGAAACACCATATATTTT
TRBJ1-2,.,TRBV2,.,CASSEEGTNYGYTF,TGTGCCAGCAGTGAGGAGGGGACGAACTATGGCTACACCTTC
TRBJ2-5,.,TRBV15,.,CATSRDYSSQETQYF,TGTGCCACCAGCAGAGATTATAGCTCTCAAGAGACCCAGTACTTC
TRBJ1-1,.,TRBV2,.,CASTADSLTEAFF,TGTGCCAGCACAGCCGACAGCCTCACTGAAGCTTTCTTT
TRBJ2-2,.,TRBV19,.,CASNTGQFANTGELFF,TGTGCCAGTAATACAGGACAGTTCGCGAACACCGGGGAGCTGTTTTTT
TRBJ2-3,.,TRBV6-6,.,CASSRTGLGLDTQYF,TGTGCCAGCAGTCGAACAGGCCTGGGGTTAGATACGCAGTATTTT
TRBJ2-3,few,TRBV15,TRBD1,CATSIGTGPLGTQYF,TGTGCCACCAGCATCGGGACAGGCCCTTTGGGTACGCAGTATTTT
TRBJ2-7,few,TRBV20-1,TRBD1,CSASQGGEQYF,TGCAGTGCTTCACAGGGGGGCGAGCAGTACTTC
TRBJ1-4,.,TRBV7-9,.,CASSPGGGTNEKLFF,TGTGCCAGTAGCCCAGGTGGAGGGACTAATGAAAAACTGTTTTTT
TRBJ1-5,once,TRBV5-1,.,CASSLAGNQPQHF,TGCGCCAGCAGCTTGGCCGGCAATCAGCCCCAGCATTTT
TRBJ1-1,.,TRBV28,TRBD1,CASLLGGTGVNEAFF,TGTGCCAGCCTTCTGGGAGGCACAGGGGTAAATGAAGCTTTCTTT
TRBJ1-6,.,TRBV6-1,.,CASSEDPGGNSPLHF,TGTGCCAGCAGTGAAGACCCGGGTGGAAATTCACCCCTCCACTTT
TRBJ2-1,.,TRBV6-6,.,CASRTLAHEQFF,TGTGCCAGCAGGACCCTAGCCCATGAGCAGTTCTTC
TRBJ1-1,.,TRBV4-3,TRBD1,CASSQDREVDTEAFF,TGCGCCAGCAGCCAGGACAGGGAGGTAGACACTGAAGCTTTCTTT